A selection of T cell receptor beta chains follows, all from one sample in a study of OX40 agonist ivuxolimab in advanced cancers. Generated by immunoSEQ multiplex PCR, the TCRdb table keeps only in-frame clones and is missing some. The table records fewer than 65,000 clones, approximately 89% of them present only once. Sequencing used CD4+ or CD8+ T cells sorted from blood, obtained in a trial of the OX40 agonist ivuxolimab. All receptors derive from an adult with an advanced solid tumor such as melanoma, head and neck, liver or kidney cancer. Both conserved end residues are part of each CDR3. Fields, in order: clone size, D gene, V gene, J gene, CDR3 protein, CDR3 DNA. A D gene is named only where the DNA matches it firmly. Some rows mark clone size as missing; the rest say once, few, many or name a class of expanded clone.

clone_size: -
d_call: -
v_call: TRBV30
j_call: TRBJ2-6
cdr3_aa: CAWSVGERNVLTF
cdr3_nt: TGTGCCTGGAGTGTCGGGGAAAGGAACGTCCTGACTTTC

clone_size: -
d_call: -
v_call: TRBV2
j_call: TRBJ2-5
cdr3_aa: CASSEVSQETQYF
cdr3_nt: TGTGCCAGCAGTGAGGTCAGCCAAGAGACCCAGTACTTC

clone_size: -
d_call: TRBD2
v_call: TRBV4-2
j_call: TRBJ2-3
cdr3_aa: CASSTGTSGRVGTDTQYF
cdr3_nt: TGTGCCAGCAGCACAGGGACTAGCGGGAGAGTCGGCACAGATACGCAGTATTTT

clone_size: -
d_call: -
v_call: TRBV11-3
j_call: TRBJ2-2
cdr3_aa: CASRKGGTGELFF
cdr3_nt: TGTGCCAGCAGGAAAGGGGGCACCGGGGAGCTGTTTTTT

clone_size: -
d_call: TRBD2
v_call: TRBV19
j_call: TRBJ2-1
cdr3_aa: CASSILADYRGNEQFF
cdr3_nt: TGTGCCAGTAGTATACTAGCGGATTACCGTGGCAATGAGCAGTTCTTC

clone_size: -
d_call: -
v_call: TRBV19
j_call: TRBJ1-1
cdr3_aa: CASSIEGDTEAFF
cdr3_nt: TGTGCCAGTAGTATAGAGGGAGACACTGAAGCTTTCTTT

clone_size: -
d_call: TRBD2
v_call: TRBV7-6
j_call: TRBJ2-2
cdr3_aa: CASSLALAGGLNTGELFF
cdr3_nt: TGTGCCAGCAGCTTAGCGTTGGCGGGAGGCTTGAACACCGGGGAGCTGTTTTTT

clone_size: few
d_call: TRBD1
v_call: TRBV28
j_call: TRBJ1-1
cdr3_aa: CASRLQGMNTEAFF
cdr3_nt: TGTGCCAGCAGATTACAGGGGATGAACACTGAAGCTTTCTTT

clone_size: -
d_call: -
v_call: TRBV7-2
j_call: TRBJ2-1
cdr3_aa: CASSLVGRTSSYNEQFF
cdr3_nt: TGTGCCAGCAGCTTAGTAGGGCGGACGAGCTCCTACAATGAGCAGTTCTTC

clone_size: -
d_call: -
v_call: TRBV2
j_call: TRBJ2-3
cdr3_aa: CASRISGGTDTQYF
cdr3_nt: TGTGCCAGCAGGATTTCGGGGGGCACAGATACGCAGTATTTT

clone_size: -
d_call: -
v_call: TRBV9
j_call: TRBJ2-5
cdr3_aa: CASSALGVGETQYF
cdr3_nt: TGTGCCAGCAGCGCCTTAGGAGTCGGAGAGACCCAGTACTTC

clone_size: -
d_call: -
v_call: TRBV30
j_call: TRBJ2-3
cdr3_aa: CAWSVGWGIYTDTQYF
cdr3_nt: TGTGCCTGGAGTGTAGGATGGGGCATATACACAGATACGCAGTATTTT

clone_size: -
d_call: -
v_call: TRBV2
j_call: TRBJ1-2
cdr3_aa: CASIHMGGINYGYTF
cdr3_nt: TGTGCCAGCATTCACATGGGCGGGATAAACTATGGCTACACCTTC

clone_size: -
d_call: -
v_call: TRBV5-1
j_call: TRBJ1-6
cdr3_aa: CASSLLSPSGGSPLHF
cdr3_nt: TGCGCCAGCAGCTTGCTTTCACCGTCAGGAGGTTCACCCCTCCACTTT

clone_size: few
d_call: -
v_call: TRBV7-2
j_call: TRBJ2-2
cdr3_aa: CASSPLRAGELFF
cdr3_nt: TGTGCCAGCAGCCCCCTGAGAGCCGGGGAGCTGTTTTTT

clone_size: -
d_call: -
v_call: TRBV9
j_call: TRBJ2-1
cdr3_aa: CASSVGPGEDYNEQFF
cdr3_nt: TGTGCCAGCAGCGTAGGTCCGGGAGAGGACTACAATGAGCAGTTCTTC

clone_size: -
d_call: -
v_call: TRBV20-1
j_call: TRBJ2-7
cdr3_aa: CSANNPEQYF
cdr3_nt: TGCAGTGCTAATAATCCCGAGCAGTACTTC

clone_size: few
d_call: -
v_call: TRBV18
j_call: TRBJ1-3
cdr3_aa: CASSPTDENGGNTIYF
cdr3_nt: TGTGCCAGCTCACCTACGGACGAGAATGGTGGAAACACCATATATTTT

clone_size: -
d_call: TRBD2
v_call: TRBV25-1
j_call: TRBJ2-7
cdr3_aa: CASSDPGLAGGPKYEQYF
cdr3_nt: TGTGCCAGCAGTGACCCGGGGCTAGCGGGAGGGCCGAAGTACGAGCAGTACTTC

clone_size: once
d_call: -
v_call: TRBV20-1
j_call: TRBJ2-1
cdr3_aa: CSAPLVNEQFF
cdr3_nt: TGCAGTGCACCCCTAGTCAATGAGCAGTTCTTC